This T cell receptor (beta chain) derives from a study of T cells in Graves' hyperthyroidism and ophthalmopathy. This clonotype was seen at least ten times. No antigen is known for it. Stable hyperthyroidism: no ophthalmopathy progression over 18 months of follow-up. Among the patients, aged 18 to 65, hyperthyroidism was newly diagnosed and had lasted under 2 months. Overall study findings and caveats: Blood held most thyroid clonotypes expanded above 0.001 frequency.

Authors of the study amplified TCR beta CDR3 regions from RNA transcripts. With the HTBI primer set, the TCR CDR3 went through a first round of RT-PCR. Each CDR3 protein is one row after TCRdb ran MiXCR on the multiplex PCR reads. The sample records approximately 630,000 distinct CDR3 sequences, 16% being singletons. V shed 5 bases and J shed 0 bases, with 11 bases lying between them. There are 14 residues in the CDR3. Germline lookup yields CDR1 MDHEN and CDR2 SYDVKM. Sequencing was done on a sample of blood. The clonotype comes from a woman aged 25 to 39 with Graves' hyperthyroidism. This rearrangement joins TRBV28 to TRBJ2-7; D is undetermined. For the CDR3, the DNA is TGTGCCAGCAGTGCAGTGGGGTACTCCTACGAGCAGTACTTC. This gives the protein CASSAVGYSYEQYF.